This TCR beta chain was identified in a study of cytomegalovirus exposure and HLA in healthy donors. Notes on the study in general: The study carried out a later analysis of TCR beta sequences. It associated 16,951 of them with specific HLA alleles at a false discovery rate of 0.05.

The CDR3 totals 16 residues. The germline gives CDR1 SGHTA, CDR2 FQGTGA. On this clone itself: Antigen: not known. A read error may account for a junction end that differs from germline.

The PCR was carried out with 60 Vbeta primers and 13 Jbeta primers. Method: immunoSEQ multiplex PCR; TCRdb's copy keeps in-frame clones and lacks some. The sample contains roughly 120,000 clones, about four fifths of which appear only once. This chain uses TRBV7-3 with TRBJ1-1; 8 nucleotides agree with TRBD1. The sequenced material came from PBMCs. The TCR originated in a man in his forties in good health and CMV-seronegative. The DNA of the CDR3 is TGTGCCAGCAGATTAACCCCCCTGCAGGGGGCCACTGAAGCTTTCTTT. The encoded protein is CASRLTPLQGATEAFF.